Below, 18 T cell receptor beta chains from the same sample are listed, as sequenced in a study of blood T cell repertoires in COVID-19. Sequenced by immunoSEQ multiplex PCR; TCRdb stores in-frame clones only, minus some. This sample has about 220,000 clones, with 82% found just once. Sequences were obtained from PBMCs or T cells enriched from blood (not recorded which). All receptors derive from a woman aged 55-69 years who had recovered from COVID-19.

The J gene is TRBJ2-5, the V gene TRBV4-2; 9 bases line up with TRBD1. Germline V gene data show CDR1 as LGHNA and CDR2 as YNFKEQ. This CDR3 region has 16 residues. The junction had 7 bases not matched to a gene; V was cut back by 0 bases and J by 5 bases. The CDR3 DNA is TGTGCCAGCAGCCAAGATCCGGGACAGGGTTGGGAGACCCAGTACTTC. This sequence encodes CASSQDPGQGWETQYF.

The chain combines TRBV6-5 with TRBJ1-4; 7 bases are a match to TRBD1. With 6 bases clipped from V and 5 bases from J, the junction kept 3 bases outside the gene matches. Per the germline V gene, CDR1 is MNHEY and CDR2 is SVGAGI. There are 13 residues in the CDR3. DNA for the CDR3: TGTGCCAGCAGGCAGGGGGGCAATGAAAAACTGTTTTTT. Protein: CASRQGGNEKLFF.

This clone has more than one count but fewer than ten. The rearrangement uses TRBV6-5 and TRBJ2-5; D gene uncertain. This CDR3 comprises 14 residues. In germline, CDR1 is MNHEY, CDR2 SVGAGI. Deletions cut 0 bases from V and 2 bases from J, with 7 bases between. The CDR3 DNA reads TGTGCCAGCAGTTACTCCGACTTTCAAGAGACCCAGTACTTC. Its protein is CASSYSDFQETQYF.

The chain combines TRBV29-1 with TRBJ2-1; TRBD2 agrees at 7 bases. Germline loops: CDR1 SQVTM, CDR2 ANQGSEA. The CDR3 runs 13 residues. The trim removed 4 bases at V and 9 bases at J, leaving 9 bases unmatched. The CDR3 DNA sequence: TGCAGCGTTGCGTTGGGGGGGGGTTCTGAGCAGTTCTTC. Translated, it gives CSVALGGGSEQFF.

Here the CDR3 DNA reads TGTGCCAGTAAGGGGGACAGCTATAATTCACCCCTCCACTTT. Protein product: CASKGDSYNSPLHF. The chain employs TRBV3-1 (or the pseudogene TRBV3-2) and TRBJ1-6; 7 positions agree with TRBD1. The CDR3 covers 14 residues. The germline gives CDR1 LGHDT, CDR2 YNNKEL (reference sequence). The V segment lost 9 bases and the J segment 3 bases; nucleotides outside the gene matches: 5.

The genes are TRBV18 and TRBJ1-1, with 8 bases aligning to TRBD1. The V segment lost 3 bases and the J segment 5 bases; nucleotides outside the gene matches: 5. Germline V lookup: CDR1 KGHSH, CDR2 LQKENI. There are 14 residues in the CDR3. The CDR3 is CASSPRDRWTEAFF. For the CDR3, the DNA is TGTGCCAGCTCACCTCGGGACAGGTGGACTGAAGCTTTCTTT.

CDR3 sequence reads: CSVSWFGSSYEQYF. The CDR3 DNA is TGCAGCGTCTCTTGGTTCGGGAGCTCCTACGAGCAGTACTTC. This chain uses TRBV29-1 with TRBJ2-7; possibly TRBD2 for D (6 bases). The CDR3 has 14 residues. The ends were cut back, 6 bases at V and 0 bases at J, with 15 bases in the middle. The germline V gene has CDR1 SQVTM and CDR2 ANQGSEA.

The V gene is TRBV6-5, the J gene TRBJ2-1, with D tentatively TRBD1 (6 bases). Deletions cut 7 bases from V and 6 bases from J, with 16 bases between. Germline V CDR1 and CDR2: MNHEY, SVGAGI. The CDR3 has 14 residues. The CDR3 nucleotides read TGTGCCAGCATCGAGGCAGGGGTAGGCAATGAGCAGTTCTTC. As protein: CASIEAGVGNEQFF.

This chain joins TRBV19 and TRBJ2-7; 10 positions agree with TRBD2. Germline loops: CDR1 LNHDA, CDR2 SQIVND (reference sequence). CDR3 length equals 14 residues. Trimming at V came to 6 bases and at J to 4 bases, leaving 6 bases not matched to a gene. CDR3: CASSPYSGRYEQYF. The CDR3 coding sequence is TGTGCCAGTAGCCCGTATAGCGGGAGGTACGAGCAGTACTTC.

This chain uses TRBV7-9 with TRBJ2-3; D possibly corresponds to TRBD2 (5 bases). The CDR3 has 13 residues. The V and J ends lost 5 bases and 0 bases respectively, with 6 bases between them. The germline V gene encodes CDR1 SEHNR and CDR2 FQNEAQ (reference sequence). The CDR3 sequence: CASSRGSTDTQYF. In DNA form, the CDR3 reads TGTGCCAGCAGCCGGGGTAGCACAGATACGCAGTATTTT.

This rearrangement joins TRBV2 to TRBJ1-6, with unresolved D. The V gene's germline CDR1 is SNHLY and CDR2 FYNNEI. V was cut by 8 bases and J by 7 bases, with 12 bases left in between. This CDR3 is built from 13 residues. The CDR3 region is CASAFNLNSPLHF. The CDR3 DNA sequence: TGTGCCAGCGCCTTCAACCTAAATTCACCCCTCCACTTT.

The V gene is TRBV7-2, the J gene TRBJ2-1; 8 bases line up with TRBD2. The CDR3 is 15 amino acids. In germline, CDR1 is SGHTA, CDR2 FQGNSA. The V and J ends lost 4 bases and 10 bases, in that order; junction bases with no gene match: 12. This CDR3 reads CASSSLLGGAGEQFF. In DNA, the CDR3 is TGTGCCAGCAGCTCTCTTCTCGGGGGGGCGGGGGAGCAGTTCTTC.

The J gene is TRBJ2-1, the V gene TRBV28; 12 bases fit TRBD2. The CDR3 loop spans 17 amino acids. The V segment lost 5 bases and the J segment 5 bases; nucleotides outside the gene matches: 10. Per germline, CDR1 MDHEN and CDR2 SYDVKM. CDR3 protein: CASSLPSGRAYNNEQFF. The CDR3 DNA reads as TGTGCCAGCAGTCTACCTAGCGGGAGGGCCTATAACAATGAGCAGTTCTTC.

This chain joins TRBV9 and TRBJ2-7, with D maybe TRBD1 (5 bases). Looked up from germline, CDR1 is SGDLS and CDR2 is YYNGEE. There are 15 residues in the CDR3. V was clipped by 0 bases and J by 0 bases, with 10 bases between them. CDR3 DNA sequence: TGTGCCAGCAGCGTAGAAGGGGTGAGCTCCTACGAGCAGTACTTC. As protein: CASSVEGVSSYEQYF. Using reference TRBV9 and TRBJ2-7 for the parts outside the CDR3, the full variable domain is DSGVTQTPKHLITATGQRVTLRCSPRSGDLSVYWYQQSLDQGLQFLIQYYNGEERAKGNILERFSAQQFPDLHSELNLSSLELGDSALYFCASSVEGVSSYEQYFGPGTRLTVT.

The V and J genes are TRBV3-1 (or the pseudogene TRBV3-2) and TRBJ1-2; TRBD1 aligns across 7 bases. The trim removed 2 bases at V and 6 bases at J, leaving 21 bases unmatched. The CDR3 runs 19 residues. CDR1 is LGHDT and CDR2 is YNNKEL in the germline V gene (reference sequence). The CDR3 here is CASSQIRGSTTGTVDGYTF. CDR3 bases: TGTGCCAGCAGCCAAATAAGGGGATCAACGACAGGGACTGTCGATGGCTACACCTTC.

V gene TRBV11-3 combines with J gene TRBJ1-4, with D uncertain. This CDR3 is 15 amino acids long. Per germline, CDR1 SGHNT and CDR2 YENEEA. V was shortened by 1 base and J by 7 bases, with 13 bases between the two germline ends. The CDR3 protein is CASSLGAGRGEKLFF. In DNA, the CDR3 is TGTGCCAGCAGCTTAGGAGCAGGACGGGGTGAAAAACTGTTTTTT.

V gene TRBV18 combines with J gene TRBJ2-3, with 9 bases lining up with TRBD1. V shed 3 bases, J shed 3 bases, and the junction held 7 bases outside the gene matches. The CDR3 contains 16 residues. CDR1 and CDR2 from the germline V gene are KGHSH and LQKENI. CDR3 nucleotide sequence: TGTGCCAGCTCACCGACGGCGACAGGGGGAACAGATACGCAGTATTTT. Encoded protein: CASSPTATGGTDTQYF.

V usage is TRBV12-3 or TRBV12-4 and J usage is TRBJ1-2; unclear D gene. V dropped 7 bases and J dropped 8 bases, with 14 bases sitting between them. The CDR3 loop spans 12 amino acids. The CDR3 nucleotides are TGTGCCAGCACCCAATACGAGGGCGGCTACACCTTC. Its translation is CASTQYEGGYTF.